The 17 T cell receptor beta chains below all came from one sample that was sequenced in a study of PD-L1 blockade in urothelial cancer. Data came from immunoSEQ multiplex PCR; TCRdb stores just in-frame clones and leaves some out. The sample includes around 100,000 clones, approximately 90% of them seen just once. Specified time point: peripheral blood 6 weeks after treatment start. Sequenced material: PBMCs, taken around atezolizumab (anti-PD-L1) treatment. The receptors were gathered from a man aged 55 to 70 with urothelial cancer.

This chain connects TRBV28 to TRBJ1-1, with 7 bases aligning to TRBD1. Trimming removed 8 bases from V and 1 base from J; junction bases left unmatched: 7. This CDR3 is 14 amino acids long. CDR1 is MDHEN, CDR2 SYDVKM, per germline. CDR3 in amino acids: CASPAQGGNTEAFF. CDR3 nucleotide sequence: TGTGCCAGCCCCGCCCAGGGGGGGAACACTGAAGCTTTCTTT. Combining the CDR3 with reference TRBV28 and TRBJ1-1 gives the whole variable domain DVKVTQSSRYLVKRTGEKVFLECVQDMDHENMFWYRQDPGLGLRLIYFSYDVKMKEKGDIPEGYSVSREKKERFSLILESASTNQTSMYLCASPAQGGNTEAFFGQGTRLTVV.

The chain links TRBV5-1 to TRBJ2-7; perhaps TRBD2 as D (5 bases). The germline V gene has CDR1 SGHRS and CDR2 YFSETQ. The CDR3 runs to 13 residues. Trimming pared 3 bases from V and 3 bases from J, leaving 10 bases between. CDR3 nucleotide sequence: TGCGCCAGCAGCTCAGCCGGGAACTACGAGCAGTACTTC. It translates to CASSSAGNYEQYF.

This clone appeared a single time. The chain is built from TRBV7-3 and TRBJ2-3, with D maybe TRBD2 (6 bases). Germline values: CDR1 SGHTA, CDR2 FQGTGA. Trimming pared 3 bases from V and 5 bases from J, leaving 15 bases between. The CDR3 has 15 residues. CDR3 residues: CASSFTAGSIDTQYF. Written as DNA, the CDR3 is TGTGCCAGCAGCTTTACGGCGGGGTCGATAGATACGCAGTATTTT.

V is TRBV7-9 and J is TRBJ2-1; possibly TRBD2 for D (5 bases). Germline V lookup: CDR1 SEHNR, CDR2 FQNEAQ (reference sequence). The CDR3 runs to 13 residues. With 5 bases removed from V and 8 bases from J, the gap between germline ends came to 13 bases. The CDR3 region has the DNA TGTGCCAGCAGCAAAGACTCGGGGTATGAGCAGTTCTTC. Residues: CASSKDSGYEQFF.

The genes are TRBV14 and TRBJ2-7; D perhaps matches TRBD1 (6 bases). The length of the CDR3 is 14 residues. In germline, CDR1 is SGHDN, CDR2 FVKESK. The V and J ends lost 4 bases and 3 bases respectively, with 13 bases between them. The CDR3 here is CASSLTGNNYEQYF. The CDR3 bases are TGTGCCAGCAGCCTGACAGGAAATAACTACGAGCAGTACTTC.

The chain links TRBV6-5 to TRBJ1-2, with 8 nucleotides matching TRBD1. There are 14 residues in the CDR3. With 6 bases clipped from V and 5 bases from J, the junction kept 8 bases outside the gene matches. From germline, CDR1 is MNHEY and CDR2 SVGAGI. CDR3 protein: CASSLGTGQYGYTF. The CDR3 nucleotides read TGTGCCAGCAGCCTCGGGACAGGACAATATGGCTACACCTTC.

The chain links TRBV4-1 to TRBJ2-5; 8 bases line up with TRBD2. CDR3 length equals 16 residues. V was pared by 0 bases and J by 4 bases, with 7 bases of the junction left unmatched. CDR1 is MGHRA and CDR2 is YSYEKL in the germline V gene. The CDR3 protein is CASSQEVTGGPETQYF. The CDR3 DNA reads TGCGCCAGCAGCCAAGAAGTGACGGGGGGGCCAGAGACCCAGTACTTC.

CDR3 DNA sequence: TGTGCCAGCAGCAAAAGGGCACAGGCCGACCCCCTTATCGGCAATCAGCCCCAGCATTTT. It translates to CASSKRAQADPLIGNQPQHF. The V gene is TRBV21-1, the J gene TRBJ1-5; the D segment call TRBD1 is taken from the table without a DNA check. TRBV21-1 is deemed a pseudogene. The CDR3 extends over 20 amino acids.

The V and J genes are TRBV29-1 and TRBJ2-3, with no clear D. The CDR3 runs to 13 residues. Germline loops: CDR1 SQVTM, CDR2 ANQGSEA. The V end was cut by 3 bases, the J end by 2 bases, with 9 bases between. CDR3 nucleotides: TGCAGCGTTGACGGAGCGACCACAGATACGCAGTATTTT. Translation gives CSVDGATTDTQYF.

The chain is built from TRBV7-2 and TRBJ2-3; 11 bases are shared with TRBD2. Trimming cost V 3 bases and J 2 bases; bases outside gene matches: 4. This CDR3 is 16 amino acids long. Germline CDR1 is SGHTA and CDR2 is FQGNSA. CDR3 sequence (DNA): TGTGCCAGCAGCTTGACTAGCGGGGCAACCACAGATACGCAGTATTTT. Its protein is CASSLTSGATTDTQYF.

The chain has TRBV6-1 and TRBJ1-5, with D unclear. CDR1 is MNHNS and CDR2 is SASEGT in the germline V gene. This CDR3 has 12 amino acids. Between the trimmed V and J ends, which lost 4 bases and 4 bases, there was a span of 5 bases. CDR3 residues: CASSAGNQPQHF. The CDR3 DNA is TGTGCCAGCAGTGCCGGGAATCAGCCCCAGCATTTT.

V is TRBV18 and J is TRBJ1-5; TRBD1 aligns across 9 bases. Germline values: CDR1 KGHSH, CDR2 LQKENI. J gave up 6 bases and V 6 bases, and 9 bases lay outside the gene matches. The CDR3 is 15 residues long. CDR3 nucleotides: TGTGCCAGCTCCCAGGGACAGGGCAGGGGTCAGCCCCAGCATTTT. Amino acids: CASSQGQGRGQPQHF.

This clone was seen once. CDR3 amino acids: CASSPRTAGTSTEAFF. The CDR3 coding sequence is TGTGCCAGCAGTCCCCGGACAGCGGGGACCTCCACTGAAGCTTTCTTT. The chain uses TRBV2 and TRBJ1-1; D possibly corresponds to TRBD1 (6 bases). This CDR3 is 16 amino acids long. Per germline, CDR1 SNHLY and CDR2 FYNNEI. V was cut by 5 bases and J by 4 bases, with 20 bases left in between.

The table lists this clone with a few counts. The V and J genes are TRBV7-2 and TRBJ2-4; D may be TRBD2 (6 bases). V was pared by 8 bases and J by 3 bases, with 11 bases between. The CDR3 runs to 13 residues. Germline lookup yields CDR1 SGHTA and CDR2 FQGNSA. The CDR3 coding sequence is TGTGCCAGCGGAACCGGGGGCAAAAACATTCAGTACTTC. Residues: CASGTGGKNIQYF.

The genes are TRBV28 and TRBJ2-7; D gene ambiguous. Deletions cut 4 bases from V and 2 bases from J, with 6 bases between. This CDR3 is 12 amino acids long. Germline V CDR1 and CDR2: MDHEN, SYDVKM. As DNA, the CDR3 is TGTGCCAGCAGTTCCCGGGCCTACGAGCAGTACTTC. Amino acid sequence: CASSSRAYEQYF.

The chain employs TRBV2 and TRBJ2-3; no clear D gene. The CDR3 covers 11 residues. The germline V gene has CDR1 SNHLY and CDR2 FYNNEI. V was cut by 10 bases and J by 6 bases, with 11 bases left in between. The CDR3 region has the DNA TGTGCCACCTCCCAGGTGGATACGCAGTATTTT. This encodes CATSQVDTQYF.

CDR3 sequence reads: CASLAGDMNTEAFF. The CDR3 DNA is TGTGCCAGCTTGGCGGGGGATATGAACACTGAAGCTTTCTTT. The V and J genes are TRBV6-6 and TRBJ1-1, with D perhaps matching TRBD1 (5 bases). The germline gives CDR1 MNHNY, CDR2 SVGAGI (reference sequence). V was trimmed by 8 bases and J by 0 bases, leaving 13 bases between them. The CDR3 is 14 amino acids.